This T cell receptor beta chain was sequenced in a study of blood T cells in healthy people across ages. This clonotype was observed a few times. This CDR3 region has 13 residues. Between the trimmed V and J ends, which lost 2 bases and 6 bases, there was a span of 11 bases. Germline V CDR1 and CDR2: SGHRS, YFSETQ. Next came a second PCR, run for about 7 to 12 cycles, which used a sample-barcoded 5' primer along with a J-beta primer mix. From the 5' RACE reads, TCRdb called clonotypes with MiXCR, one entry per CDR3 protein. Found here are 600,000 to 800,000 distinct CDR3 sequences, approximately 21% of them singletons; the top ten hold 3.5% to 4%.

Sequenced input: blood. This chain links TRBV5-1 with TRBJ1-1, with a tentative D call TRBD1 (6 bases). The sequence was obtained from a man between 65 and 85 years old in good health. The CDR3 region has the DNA TGCGCCAGCAGCTTTACAGGGTTGGCTGAAGCTTTCTTT. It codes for CASSFTGLAEAFF.